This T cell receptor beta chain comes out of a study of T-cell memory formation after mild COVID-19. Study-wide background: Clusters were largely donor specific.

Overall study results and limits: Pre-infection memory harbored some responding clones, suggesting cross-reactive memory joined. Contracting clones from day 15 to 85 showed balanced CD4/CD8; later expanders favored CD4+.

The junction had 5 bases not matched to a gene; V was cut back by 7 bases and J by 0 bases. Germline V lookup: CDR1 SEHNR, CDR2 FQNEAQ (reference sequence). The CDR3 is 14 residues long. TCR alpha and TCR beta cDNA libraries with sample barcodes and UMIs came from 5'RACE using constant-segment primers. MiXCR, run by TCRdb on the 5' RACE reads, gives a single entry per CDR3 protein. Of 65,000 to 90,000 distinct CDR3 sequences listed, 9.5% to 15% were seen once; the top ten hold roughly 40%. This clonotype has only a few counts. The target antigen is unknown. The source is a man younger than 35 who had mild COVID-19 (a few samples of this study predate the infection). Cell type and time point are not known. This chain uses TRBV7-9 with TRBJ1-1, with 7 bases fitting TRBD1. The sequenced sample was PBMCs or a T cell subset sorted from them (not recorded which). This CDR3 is CASMGGQLNTEAFF. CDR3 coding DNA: TGTGCCAGCATGGGGGGACAGTTGAACACTGAAGCTTTCTTT.